The present T cell receptor beta chain was sequenced within a study of cytomegalovirus exposure and HLA in healthy donors. Points from the study as a whole: Cytomegalovirus association was assigned to under 200 TCR beta chains. TCR beta sequences reportedly predicted the HLA-A and HLA-B alleles of most subjects accurately.

The PCR had 60 Vbeta and 13 Jbeta primers. Clones were sequenced by immunoSEQ multiplex PCR, and TCRdb holds only the in-frame ones, with some missing. The table lists about 170,000 clones, roughly 80% of them singletons. This CDR3 is built from 15 residues. With 0 bases clipped from V and 9 bases from J, the junction kept 11 bases outside the gene matches. The V gene's germline CDR1 is GTSNPN and CDR2 SVGIG (reference sequence). About this clone: Its antigen remains unknown.

This chain uses TRBV30 with TRBJ1-3, with 7 bases that match TRBD1. This clonotype was sampled from a woman aged 18-29 years in good health and CMV-seropositive. The specimen sequenced was PBMCs. The CDR3 loop is CAWSVRTGPGGTIYF. CDR3 in DNA: TGTGCCTGGAGTGTGAGGACAGGACCCGGAGGCACCATATATTTT.